This passage covers 25 T cell receptor beta chains from one sample sequenced in a study of Ad26.COV2.S vaccination and SARS-CoV-2 variants (dated by TCRdb to the early 2020s). The sample's treatment or condition label, decoded: some 19 received Ad26.COV2.S at low or high dose, single or two shots; about 5 received placebo; per-sample allocation not given. Repertoires of vaccine and placebo recipients were sequenced from samples taken on day 63 after the first injection. The library was made by the immunoSEQ multiplex PCR assay. This is the immuneACCESS table as TCRdb keeps it, with only in-frame sequences that have V and J called. A part of the clones is gone; compared with another copy, unresolved V genes explain less than half, and the rest is unexplained. This sample lists 400,000 to 450,000 clones; 90% were detected once. The ten largest account for 10% to 15% of the sample. The sequences come from peripheral blood, collected in a trial of Ad26.COV2.S vaccine versus placebo. Receptors were obtained from a person aged 18-65 years who received the Ad26.COV2.S COVID-19 vaccine or a placebo.

This rearrangement joins TRBV7-9 to TRBJ1-2; D is ambiguous. Germline lookup yields CDR1 SEHNR and CDR2 FQNEAQ (reference sequence). The CDR3 sequence is 12 residues long. Trimming took 3 bases from V and 6 from J, leaving 8 bases between them. The CDR3 DNA is TGTGCCAGCAGCTTCGGGCAGAATGGCTACACCTTC. Translation gives CASSFGQNGYTF.

The chain has TRBV2 and TRBJ2-1; maybe TRBD1 (5 bases). The CDR3 contains 12 residues. Trimming removed 6 bases from V and 3 bases from J, with 6 bases in between. Germline V gene data show CDR1 as SNHLY and CDR2 as FYNNEI. The CDR3 sequence is CASRGDYNEQFF. The CDR3, as DNA: TGTGCCAGCAGAGGGGACTACAATGAGCAGTTCTTC.

The chain couples TRBV7-2 to TRBJ2-1; D gene ambiguous. In germline, CDR1 is SGHTA, CDR2 FQGNSA. The CDR3 sequence is 15 residues long. Deletions cut 1 base from V and 0 bases from J, with 7 bases between. CDR3 protein: CASSLDVLSYNEQFF. The CDR3 region has the DNA TGTGCCAGCAGCTTAGACGTCCTCTCCTACAATGAGCAGTTCTTC.

V gene TRBV5-6 combines with J gene TRBJ1-2, with D possibly TRBD1 on 6 matching bases. The CDR3 runs to 13 residues. Trimming pared 0 bases from V and 12 bases from J, leaving 15 bases between. Germline values: CDR1 SGHDT, CDR2 YYEEEE. The CDR3 DNA reads as TGTGCCAGCAGCTTGGTGGTTCAGGGGAGAGACACCTTC. Translated: CASSLVVQGRDTF.

This chain uses TRBV4-1 with TRBJ2-1, with 10 positions matching TRBD2. The CDR3 consists of 14 residues. J gave up 6 bases and V 4 bases, and 3 bases lay outside the gene matches. Per germline, CDR1 MGHRA and CDR2 YSYEKL. This CDR3 reads CASSPSGRPNEQFF. In DNA, the CDR3 is TGCGCCAGCAGCCCTAGCGGGAGACCCAATGAGCAGTTCTTC.

This rearrangement joins TRBV11-2 to TRBJ2-1; TRBD2 matches at 12 bases. After removal of 5 bases from V and 6 bases from J, the junction contained 8 bases not matched to a gene. The CDR3 has 16 amino acids. Germline-derived CDR1 and CDR2 are SGHAT and FQNNGV. CDR3 DNA sequence: TGTGCCAGCAGCCGGGGCGAGGGACTAGCGGGCAATGAGCAGTTCTTC. Protein product: CASSRGEGLAGNEQFF.

The chain recombines TRBV7-2 with TRBJ1-4, with 9 bases identical to TRBD1. CDR1 and CDR2 (germline): SGHTA, FQGNSA. Unmatched junction bases numbered 6, after V lost 5 bases and J lost 8 bases. This CDR3 is built from 14 residues. For the CDR3, the DNA is TGTGCCAGCAGCCGGACAGGGGTCGGCGAAAAACTGTTTTTT. This codes for CASSRTGVGEKLFF.

J is TRBJ2-2 and V is TRBV10-3; 7 bases line up with TRBD1. This CDR3 is 13 amino acids long. Germline assignment: CDR1 ENHRY and CDR2 SYGVKD. V lost 10 bases to trimming and J lost 2 bases; unmatched junction nucleotides: 4. The DNA of the CDR3 is TGTGCCACCTACAGGGGTAACACCGGGGAGCTGTTTTTT. This sequence encodes CATYRGNTGELFF.

V is TRBV7-9 and J is TRBJ2-3; 11 nucleotides match TRBD2. CDR1 and CDR2 from the germline V gene are SEHNR and FQNEAQ (reference sequence). This CDR3 contains 17 residues. Trimming removed 2 bases from V and 6 bases from J; junction bases left unmatched: 10. CDR3 nucleotides: TGTGCCAGCAGCTTAACGGGACTAGCGGAACCTCACGATACGCAGTATTTT. Its protein is CASSLTGLAEPHDTQYF.

This sequence joins TRBV5-1 and TRBJ2-1, with D perhaps matching TRBD2 (6 bases). This CDR3 region has 15 residues. Germline CDR1 and CDR2: SGHRS and YFSETQ. With 0 bases removed from V and 5 bases from J, the gap between germline ends came to 12 bases. The CDR3 bases are TGCGCCAGCAGCTTGGTGGCGGGAACAAACAATGAGCAGTTCTTC. It translates to CASSLVAGTNNEQFF.

The sample holds a few counts of this clone. The chain recombines TRBV29-1 with TRBJ1-5; D uncertain. The CDR3 length is 14 residues. Trimming stripped 6 bases from V and 5 bases from J, with 17 bases between. Germline lookup yields CDR1 SQVTM and CDR2 ANQGSEA. In DNA, the CDR3 is TGCAGCGTACGAGAAGCAAATAAAGATCAGCCCCAGCATTTT. Protein: CSVREANKDQPQHF.

This clone was recorded once. V and J are TRBV14 and TRBJ1-6; possible D gene TRBD1, 5 bases. V was cut by 0 bases and J by 14 bases, with 11 bases left in between. The germline gives CDR1 SGHDN, CDR2 FVKESK. The CDR3 runs 13 residues. This CDR3 reads CASSQDRGTSLHF. The CDR3 DNA is TGTGCCAGCAGCCAAGATCGAGGGACTTCCCTCCACTTT.

In regard to this clone: The junction shows a germline mismatch at one end, possibly a read error. This rearrangement joins TRBV19 to TRBJ2-1, with D perhaps TRBD1 or TRBD2 (5 bases each). The CDR3 is made up of 15 amino acids. Germline assignment: CDR1 LNHDA and CDR2 SQIVND (reference sequence). The CDR3 sequence is CASSLDPGPYNEQFF. DNA for the CDR3: TGTGCCAGTAGTCTAGACCCGGGGCCCTACAATGAGCAGTTCTTC.

This chain connects TRBV4-3 to TRBJ2-7; D not resolved. There are 15 residues in the CDR3. The germline V and J ends were trimmed by 1 base and 2 bases, with 12 bases remaining between them. Germline V gene data show CDR1 as LGHNA and CDR2 as YSLEER. CDR3 bases: TGCGCCAGCAGCCAAGGCCCCGGTGGCCCCTACGAGCAGTACTTC. This encodes CASSQGPGGPYEQYF.

The rearrangement uses TRBV7-8 and TRBJ2-3, with D unclear. Germline V gives CDR1 SGHVS, CDR2 FQNEAQ. This CDR3 comprises 12 residues. Trimming took off 3 bases at V and 2 bases at J, with 3 bases between the two ends. In DNA form, the CDR3 reads TGTGCCAGCAGCTTCTTCACAGATACGCAGTATTTT. This sequence encodes CASSFFTDTQYF.

This chain joins TRBV10-3 and TRBJ2-7; D may correspond to TRBD1 or TRBD2 (5 bases each). Germline V gene data show CDR1 as ENHRY and CDR2 as SYGVKD. CDR3 length equals 14 residues. The V gene lost 6 bases and the J gene lost 3 bases, with 15 bases spanning the gap. The CDR3 spells CAISPGTAGYEQYF. The CDR3 nucleotides are TGTGCCATCAGCCCCGGGACGGCGGGCTACGAGCAGTACTTC.

This chain uses TRBV19 with TRBJ2-7; the match to TRBD1 covers 9 bases. The CDR3 length is 16 residues. V was clipped by 4 bases and J by 7 bases; unmatched bases: 14. CDR1 and CDR2 from the germline V gene are LNHDA and SQIVND (reference sequence). CDR3 sequence: CASSTPRTGDLEEQYF. The CDR3 DNA sequence: TGTGCCAGTAGTACTCCCCGGACAGGGGATTTGGAAGAGCAGTACTTC.

The genes are TRBV9 and TRBJ2-7; perhaps TRBD1 as D (6 bases). CDR1 is SGDLS, CDR2 YYNGEE, per germline. V lost 0 bases to trimming and J lost 9 bases, with 19 bases between them. This CDR3 has 15 residues. CDR3 region: CASSVDGGGPLAQYF. The CDR3 DNA is TGTGCCAGCAGCGTAGATGGGGGCGGGCCCCTCGCGCAGTACTTC.

The chain uses TRBV5-1 and TRBJ1-1, with D perhaps TRBD1 (5 bases). Per germline, CDR1 SGHRS and CDR2 YFSETQ. V was shortened by 0 bases and J by 8 bases, with 17 bases between the two germline ends. This CDR3 is 15 amino acids long. CDR3 sequence (DNA): TGCGCCAGCAGCTTGGGAACCGGGGGGTATGGCGAAGCTTTCTTT. This translates into CASSLGTGGYGEAFF.

The chain joins TRBV6-6 to TRBJ1-1, with a possible D match to TRBD1 (5 bases). Per the germline V gene, CDR1 is MNHNY and CDR2 is SVGAGI (reference sequence). The ends were cut back, 6 bases at V and 2 bases at J, with 13 bases in the middle. This CDR3 contains 14 residues. The CDR3 DNA follows: TGTGCCAGCAGCCACCTTGACAGTAACACTGAAGCTTTCTTT. This encodes CASSHLDSNTEAFF.

This CDR3 reads CASSPGDMGRSNTEAFF. DNA of the CDR3: TGCGCCAGCAGCCCTGGGGACATGGGACGATCGAACACTGAAGCTTTCTTT. The rearrangement uses TRBV5-1 and TRBJ1-1, with D possibly matching TRBD1 (6 bases). CDR3 length equals 17 residues. CDR1 SGHRS and CDR2 YFSETQ come from the germline V gene. The V gene lost 4 bases and the J gene lost 1 base, with 20 bases spanning the gap.

The rearrangement uses TRBV29-1 and TRBJ2-5, with D possibly TRBD1 on 5 matching bases. This CDR3 comprises 13 residues. V lost 4 bases and J lost 0, with 9 bases in between. Germline CDR1 is SQVTM and CDR2 is ANQGSEA. The CDR3 spells CSVVGQNQETQYF. CDR3 nucleotide sequence: TGCAGCGTTGTGGGGCAGAACCAAGAGACCCAGTACTTC.

This chain joins TRBV12-5 and TRBJ2-3, with TRBD2 identical over 8 bases. V shed 5 bases and J 6 bases; nucleotides not matched to a gene: 10. The CDR3 is 15 residues long. Germline CDR1 LGHNT, CDR2 FRNRAP. The CDR3 loop is CASGGPLAGPDTQYF. Here the CDR3 DNA reads TGTGCTAGTGGTGGCCCCCTAGCGGGTCCGGATACGCAGTATTTT.

This chain joins TRBV27 and TRBJ1-1; unclear D gene. This CDR3 is built from 15 residues. Germline loops: CDR1 MNHEY, CDR2 SMNVEV (reference sequence). Trimming cost V 5 bases and J 0 bases, with 13 bases left between them. The CDR3 sequence is CASSPSEGMNTEAFF. CDR3 DNA sequence: TGTGCCAGCAGTCCCTCAGAAGGAATGAACACTGAAGCTTTCTTT.

The chain is built from TRBV11-2 and TRBJ2-7; 9 bases are shared with TRBD1. Germline CDR1 reads SGHAT; CDR2 reads FQNNGV. This CDR3 is built from 15 residues. Trimming at V came to 5 bases and at J to 0 bases, leaving 5 bases not matched to a gene. This chain's CDR3 is CASSLTGGDSYEQYF. The CDR3 region has the DNA TGTGCCAGCAGCCTAACAGGGGGCGACTCCTACGAGCAGTACTTC.